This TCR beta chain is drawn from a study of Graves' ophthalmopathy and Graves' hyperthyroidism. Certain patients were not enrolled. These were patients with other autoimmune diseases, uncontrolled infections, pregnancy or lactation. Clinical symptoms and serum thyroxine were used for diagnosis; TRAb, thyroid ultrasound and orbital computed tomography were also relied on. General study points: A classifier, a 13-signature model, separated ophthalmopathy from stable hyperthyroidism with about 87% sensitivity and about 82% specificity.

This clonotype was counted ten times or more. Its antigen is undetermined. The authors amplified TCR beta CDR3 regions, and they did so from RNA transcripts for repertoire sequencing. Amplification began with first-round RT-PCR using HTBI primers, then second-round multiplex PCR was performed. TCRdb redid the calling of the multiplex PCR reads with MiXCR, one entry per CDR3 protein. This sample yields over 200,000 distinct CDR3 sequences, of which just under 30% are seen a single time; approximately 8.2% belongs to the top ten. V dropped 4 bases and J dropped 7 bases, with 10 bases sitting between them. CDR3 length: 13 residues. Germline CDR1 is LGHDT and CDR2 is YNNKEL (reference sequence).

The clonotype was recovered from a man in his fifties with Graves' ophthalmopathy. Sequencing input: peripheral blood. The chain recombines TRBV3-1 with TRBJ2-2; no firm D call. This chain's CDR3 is CASSPIGFGELFF. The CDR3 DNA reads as TGTGCCAGCAGCCCTATAGGTTTCGGGGAGCTGTTTTTT.